This T cell receptor beta chain was captured by sequencing in a study of Ad26.COV2.S vaccination and SARS-CoV-2 variants. Study overall: The donor was enrolled in the Ad26.COV2.S arm of the COV1001 trial.

Profiled with immunoSEQ multiplex PCR; TCRdb holds only in-frame clones, not every one. The table records 240,000 or so clones, 88% of them present only once. Whole-study findings and limits: Vaccinated and placebo-treated recipients had similar non-spike TCR breadth. Vaccinees showed greater spike-specific TCR breadth than placebo recipients.

On this clone: Its antigen is unknown.

CDR3 length: 13 amino acids. Germline V gene lookup returns CDR1 SGHNT and CDR2 YENEEA. V shed 0 bases and J shed 8 bases, with 11 bases lying between them. The treatment here: 15 to 20 received Ad26.COV2.S at low or high dose, single or two shots; 5 received placebo; per-sample allocation not given. Each sample was drawn 63 days after the first injection (of vaccine or placebo). The administered vaccine (an Ad26 vector) expressed Wuhan-strain SARS-CoV-2 spike. V is TRBV11-3 and J is TRBJ2-7; no reliable D call. The sequenced sample was peripheral blood, obtained in a trial of Ad26.COV2.S vaccine versus placebo. This clonotype was obtained from a person aged 18 to 65 who received the Ad26.COV2.S COVID-19 vaccine or a placebo. The CDR3 nucleotides read TGTGCCAGCAGCTTAGATCTAGGTGCTCAGCAGTACTTC. This gives the protein CASSLDLGAQQYF. Full variable domain (missing parts from reference TRBV11-3 and TRBJ2-7): EAGVVQSPRYKIIEKKQPVAFWCNPISGHNTLYWYLQNLGQGPELLIRYENEEAVDDSQLPKDRFSAERLKGVDSTLKIQPAELGDSAVYLCASSLDLGAQQYFGPGTRLTVT.